This T cell receptor beta chain is from a study of cytomegalovirus exposure and HLA in healthy donors. This CDR3 has 12 amino acids. Looked up from germline, CDR1 is GTSNPN and CDR2 is SVGIG (reference sequence). The trim removed 5 bases at V and 4 bases at J, leaving 4 bases unmatched. Whole-study findings and limits: When analyzed later, a missense DCLRE1C variant was found to be linked to TCR beta V- and J-gene trimming. Reportedly, fewer N-insertions than the 666-donor mean appeared in an Asian-associated ancestry cluster in a later analysis. CMV serostatus alone was available as immune exposure information.

The PCR employed 60 Vbeta primers together with 13 Jbeta primers. The protocol was immunoSEQ multiplex PCR, while the TCRdb copy is restricted to in-frame clones and leaves out a portion. Of around 140,000 clones in the sample, around 80% are singletons; the top ten hold less than 3.5%. This clone was recorded only once. Antigen unknown. This sequence was found in a woman aged 30 to 39 in good health and CMV-seronegative. The rearrangement joins TRBV30 to TRBJ2-7, with 8 bases matching TRBD2. Sequenced sample: PBMCs. The CDR3 coding sequence is TGTGCCTGGGGACGCGGGGGGTACGAGCAGTACTTC. Amino acid sequence: CAWGRGGYEQYF.